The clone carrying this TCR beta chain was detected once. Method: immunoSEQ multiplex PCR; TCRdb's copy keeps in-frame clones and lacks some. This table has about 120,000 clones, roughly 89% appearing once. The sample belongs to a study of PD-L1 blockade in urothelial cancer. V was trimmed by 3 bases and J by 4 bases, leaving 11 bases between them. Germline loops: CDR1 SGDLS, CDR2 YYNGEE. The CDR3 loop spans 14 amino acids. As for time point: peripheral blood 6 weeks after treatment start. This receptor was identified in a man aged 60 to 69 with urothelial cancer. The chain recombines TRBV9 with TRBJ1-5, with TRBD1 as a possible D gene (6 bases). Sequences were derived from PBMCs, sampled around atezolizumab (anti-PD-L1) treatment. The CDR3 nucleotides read TGTGCCAGCAGCGGCGGGGGGGCGAATCAGCCCCAGCATTTT. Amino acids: CASSGGGANQPQHF.